This entry lists 14 T cell receptor beta chains sequenced from one sample in a study of OX40 agonist ivuxolimab in advanced cancers. Clones were sequenced by immunoSEQ multiplex PCR, and TCRdb holds only the in-frame ones, with some missing. The table lists tens of thousands of clones, nearly 90% of them singletons, with roughly a tenth in the top ten. This sample comprised CD4+ or CD8+ T cells sorted from blood, obtained in a trial of the OX40 agonist ivuxolimab. Every receptor here comes from an adult with an advanced solid tumor such as melanoma, head and neck, liver or kidney cancer.

The rearrangement joins TRBV7-2 to TRBJ2-2, with 7 nucleotides matching TRBD2. The CDR3 covers 16 residues. CDR1 is SGHTA and CDR2 is FQGNSA in the germline V gene. J gave up 1 base and V 2 bases, and 4 bases lay outside the gene matches. The CDR3 bases are TGTGCCAGCAGCTTAAGAGGGACTATGAACACCGGGGAGCTGTTTTTT. It yields the protein CASSLRGTMNTGELFF.

The rearrangement joins TRBV14 to TRBJ2-5; TRBD1 is a possible D gene (6 bases). This CDR3 contains 12 residues. V lost 3 bases, J lost 14 bases, and 16 bases lay in between. Germline V gene sequence: CDR1 SGHDN, CDR2 FVKESK. CDR3 sequence reads: CASSQARTEQYF. CDR3 sequence (DNA): TGTGCCAGCAGCCAGGCCAGGACAGAGCAATACTTC.

J is TRBJ2-7 and V is TRBV28; D is perhaps TRBD2 (6 bases). The V and J ends lost 5 bases and 2 bases respectively, with 13 bases between them. Per the germline V gene, CDR1 is MDHEN and CDR2 is SYDVKM. The CDR3 sequence is 14 residues long. DNA of the CDR3: TGTGCCAGCAGTCTCCGGGAGCCCCCCTACGAGCAGTACTTC. It yields the protein CASSLREPPYEQYF.

The gene calls are TRBV14 and TRBJ2-7, with unresolved D. The CDR3 has 14 amino acids. The germline CDR1 and CDR2 sequences are SGHDN and FVKESK. Trimming removed 1 base from V and 9 bases from J, with 16 bases in between. In DNA form, the CDR3 reads TGTGCCAGCAGCCAAGGAGCTCTCGATAATGGGCAGTACTTC. It codes for CASSQGALDNGQYF.

This clone came up once. The V gene is TRBV7-9, the J gene TRBJ2-5; the match to TRBD1 covers 7 bases. Germline loops: CDR1 SEHNR, CDR2 FQNEAQ (reference sequence). J gave up 4 bases and V 3 bases, and 8 bases lay outside the gene matches. The CDR3 contains 15 residues. The CDR3 spells CASSLSLSGGETQYF. The CDR3 coding sequence is TGTGCCAGCAGCTTGAGTTTGTCAGGGGGAGAGACCCAGTACTTC. Variable domain in full (rest from reference TRBV7-9 and TRBJ2-5): DTGVSQNPRHKITKRGQNVTFRCDPISEHNRLYWYRQTLGQGPEFLTYFQNEAQLEKSRLLSDRFSAERPKGSFSTLEIQRTEQGDSAMYLCASSLSLSGGETQYFGPGTRLLVL.

The chain couples TRBV4-3 to TRBJ1-5; D unclear. V lost 4 bases to trimming and J lost 1 base, with 11 bases between them. Germline V gives CDR1 LGHNA, CDR2 YSLEER. The CDR3 runs to 15 residues. CDR3 sequence: CASSLVEGSNQPQHF. The CDR3 region has the DNA TGCGCCAGCAGCCTAGTTGAGGGCAGCAATCAGCCCCAGCATTTT.

The V and J genes are TRBV28 and TRBJ1-2; D uncertain. From germline, CDR1 is MDHEN and CDR2 SYDVKM. The CDR3 extends over 13 amino acids. Trimming stripped 3 bases from V and 7 bases from J, with 12 bases between. The CDR3 sequence is CASSLTAAPGYTF. The CDR3 DNA reads TGTGCCAGCAGTTTGACGGCAGCCCCTGGCTACACCTTC.

The rearrangement joins TRBV4-3 to TRBJ1-5; 7 bases fit TRBD1. The CDR3 runs to 14 residues. V was clipped by 4 bases and J by 11 bases; unmatched bases: 11. Germline V gives CDR1 LGHNA, CDR2 YSLEER. For the CDR3, the DNA is TGCGCCAGCAGCCCGGAAGTGGGACAGTTTGCCCAGCATTTT. Its protein is CASSPEVGQFAQHF.

The chain employs TRBV10-3 and TRBJ2-5, with no clear D. The germline V gene encodes CDR1 ENHRY and CDR2 SYGVKD. This CDR3 spans 13 amino acids. The V gene lost 2 bases and the J gene lost 1 base, with 5 bases spanning the gap. Here the CDR3 reads CAISELSQETQYF. As DNA, the CDR3 is TGTGCCATCAGTGAGCTTTCCCAAGAGACCCAGTACTTC.

V gene TRBV27 combines with J gene TRBJ1-4; TRBD1 is a possible D gene (5 bases). The CDR3 contains 14 residues. V lost 6 bases and J 5 bases, leaving 13 bases between the germline ends. CDR1 is MNHEY, CDR2 SMNVEV, per germline (reference sequence). The CDR3 DNA follows: TGTGCCAGCAGCTGGCTGGGGGGGAATGAAAAACTGTTTTTT. The encoded protein is CASSWLGGNEKLFF.

This clone was seen only a few times. The genes are TRBV2 and TRBJ2-7; D is tentatively TRBD1 or TRBD2 (6 bases each). Germline CDR1 and CDR2: SNHLY and FYNNEI. The V end was cut by 7 bases, the J end by 4 bases, with 17 bases between. There are 14 residues in the CDR3. CDR3 sequence (DNA): TGTGCCAGCACCAATCGGGGGCTGGCTTACGAGCAGTACTTC. It translates to CASTNRGLAYEQYF.

The chain uses TRBV4-2 and TRBJ2-7, with 10 bases matching TRBD1. V lost 0 bases, J lost 4 bases, and 15 bases stayed unmatched. This CDR3 region has 19 residues. CDR1 and CDR2 from the germline V gene are LGHNA and YNFKEQ. CDR3 sequence reads: CASSQDLFVGTGVTYEQYF. The CDR3 nucleotides are TGTGCCAGCAGCCAAGATCTTTTCGTAGGGACAGGGGTTACGTACGAGCAGTACTTC.

The chain couples TRBV11-3 to TRBJ2-7; the D gene is possibly TRBD2 (6 bases). V gave up 1 base and J gave up 7 bases, with 11 bases separating them. The CDR3 has 13 residues. The germline V gene has CDR1 SGHNT and CDR2 YENEEA. CDR3 sequence: CASSLGTGGEQYF. CDR3 in DNA: TGTGCCAGCAGCTTAGGAACTGGGGGGGAGCAGTACTTC.

This clone was counted a single time. The identical CDR3 is also encoded by other nucleotide sequences in the sample. This chain uses TRBV19 with TRBJ1-1; no reliable D call. Germline CDR1 is LNHDA and CDR2 is SQIVND (reference sequence). V was shortened by 0 bases and J by 5 bases, with 4 bases between the two germline ends. The CDR3 runs to 12 residues. CDR3 protein: CASSIERTEAFF. Written as DNA, the CDR3 is TGTGCCAGTAGTATAGAGCGGACTGAAGCTTTCTTT.